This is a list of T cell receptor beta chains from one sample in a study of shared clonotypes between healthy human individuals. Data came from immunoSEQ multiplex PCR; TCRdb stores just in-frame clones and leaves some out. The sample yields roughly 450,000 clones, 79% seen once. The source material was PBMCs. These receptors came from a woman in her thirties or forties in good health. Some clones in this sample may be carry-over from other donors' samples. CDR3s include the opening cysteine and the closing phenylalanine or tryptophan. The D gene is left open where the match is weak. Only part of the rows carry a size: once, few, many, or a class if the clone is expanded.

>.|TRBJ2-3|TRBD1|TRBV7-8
TGTGCCAGCAGCCCGCGGACAGGGGGCGGAATAGATACGCAGTATTTT
CASSPRTGGGIDTQYF
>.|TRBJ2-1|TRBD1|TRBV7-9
TGTGCCAGCAGCCTGGACAGGGGCTACAATGAGCAGTTCTTC
CASSLDRGYNEQFF
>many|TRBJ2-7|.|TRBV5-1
TGCGCCAGCAGCTTGTCGGGGACCCAATACTACGAGCAGTACTTC
CASSLSGTQYYEQYF
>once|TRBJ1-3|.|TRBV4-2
TGTGCCAGCAGCCAAGATCCCATAGGCTCTGGAAACACCATATATTTT
CASSQDPIGSGNTIYF
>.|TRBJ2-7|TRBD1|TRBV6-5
TGTGCCAGCAGAAGGACAGGGAACTACGAGCAGTACTTC
CASRRTGNYEQYF
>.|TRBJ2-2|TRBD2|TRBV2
TGTGCCACGCGGCGGGAGGACCTCACCGGGGAGCTGTTTTTT
CATRREDLTGELFF
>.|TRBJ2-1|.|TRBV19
TGTGCCAGTACCCTTCTTCCCTGGGGGAGCTCCTACAATGAGCAGTTCTTC
CASTLLPWGSSYNEQFF
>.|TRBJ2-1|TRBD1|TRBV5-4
TGTGCCAGCAGCTTGGGGGGACAGGGTCACAATGAGCAGTTCTTC
CASSLGGQGHNEQFF
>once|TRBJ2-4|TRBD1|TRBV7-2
TGTGCCAGCAGCTTACCAGGGGGTCCTATTTTAAAAAACATTCAGTACTTC
CASSLPGGPILKNIQYF
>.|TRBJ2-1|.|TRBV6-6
TGTGCCAGCAGTCGAGGACGGAACTACAATGAGCAGTTCTTC
CASSRGRNYNEQFF
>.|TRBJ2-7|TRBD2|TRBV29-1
TGCAGCGTAGAGCTAGCGGGAGACGAGCAGTACTTC
CSVELAGDEQYF
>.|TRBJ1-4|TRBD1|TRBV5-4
TGTGCCAGCAGCCAGGGCCAGGGACAGGGGTTTGAAAAACTGTTTTTT
CASSQGQGQGFEKLFF
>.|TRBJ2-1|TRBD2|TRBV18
TGTGCCAGCTCACCATTGGGGGGAGGGACCTACAATGAGCAGTTCTTC
CASSPLGGGTYNEQFF
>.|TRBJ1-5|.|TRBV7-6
TGTGCCAGCAGCTTATATACGAATCAGCCCCAGCATTTT
CASSLYTNQPQHF
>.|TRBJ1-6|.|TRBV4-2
TGTGCCAGCAGCCAAGATGGCTATAATTCACCCCTCCACTTT
CASSQDGYNSPLHF
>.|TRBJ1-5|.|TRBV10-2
TGCGCCAGCAGTATTGGAGGGGACCAGCCCCAGCATTTT
CASSIGGDQPQHF
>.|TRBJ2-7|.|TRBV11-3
TGTGCCAGCAGCCGGGGTGAACCCTACGAGCAGTACTTC
CASSRGEPYEQYF
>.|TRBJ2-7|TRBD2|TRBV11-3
TGTGCCAGCAGCTACGGCGGGAGGGCCTCCGAGCAGTACTTC
CASSYGGRASEQYF
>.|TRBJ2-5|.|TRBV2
TGTGCCAGCAGGCCCGGGCTAGCCCAAGAGACCCAGTACTTC
CASRPGLAQETQYF
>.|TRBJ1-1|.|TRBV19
TGTGCCAGTAGTATACAGGGTGGGGGGACTGAAGCTTTCTTT
CASSIQGGGTEAFF
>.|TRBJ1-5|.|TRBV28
TGTGCCAGCAGTTCCAGGGTAGCCCAGCATTTT
CASSSRVAQHF
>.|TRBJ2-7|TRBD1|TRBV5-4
TGTGCCAGCAGCTACCAGGGGGCGCGTGACTACGAGCAGTACTTC
CASSYQGARDYEQYF
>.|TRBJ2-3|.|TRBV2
TGTGCCAGCAGTGAAGCCTCTGGCACAGATACGCAGTATTTT
CASSEASGTDTQYF
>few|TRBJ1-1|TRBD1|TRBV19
TGTGCCAGTGGACAGGTGATGAACACTGAAGCTTTCTTT
CASGQVMNTEAFF
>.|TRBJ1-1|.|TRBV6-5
TGTGCCAGCAGTAAGACAGGCGGCAACACTGAAGCTTTCTTT
CASSKTGGNTEAFF
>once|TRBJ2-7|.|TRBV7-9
TGTGCCAGCAGCCCGGGACAAGTATACGAGCAGTACTTC
CASSPGQVYEQYF
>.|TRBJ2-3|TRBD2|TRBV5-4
TGTGCCAGCAGCTTGTTAGCGGGAGGGCCTCTGGGCACAGATACGCAGTATTTT
CASSLLAGGPLGTDTQYF